The rows below give T cell receptor beta chains drawn from one sample of a study of vaccination effects on CD4 cells after COVID-19. Generated by immunoSEQ multiplex PCR, the TCRdb table keeps only in-frame clones and is missing some. Altogether 20,000 to 25,000 clones are present, about 63% being singletons, with the ten largest covering around 10%. Their recognized antigens are unknown. Sequenced here: CD4+ T cells from PBMCs cultured with HCoV-NL63 spike peptides, sampled before COVID-19 vaccination. All receptors derive from a human donor who received a COVID-19 vaccine. Both conserved end residues are part of each CDR3. Each record gives: V gene, CDR3 length, J gene, D gene, clone size, CDR3 DNA, CDR3 protein. A D gene is named only where the DNA matches it firmly. Only some rows state a clone size, as once, few, many or a class for expanded clones.

TRBV20-1	13	TRBJ1-1	-	-	TGCAGTGCTCGTGGAGGGGGATACACTGAAGCTTTCTTT	CSARGGGYTEAFF
TRBV7-9	15	TRBJ2-3	TRBD1	-	TGTGCCAGCAGCTTAGGGGACAGGGACGCAGATACGCAGTATTTT	CASSLGDRDADTQYF
TRBV2	15	TRBJ1-1	-	few	TGTGCCAGCAGTGAAAATCTCCCCCGGGCCACTGAAGCTTTCTTT	CASSENLPRATEAFF
TRBV14	13	TRBJ1-2	-	-	TGTGCCAGCAGCCCAGGGACGACAGGTGGCTACACCTTC	CASSPGTTGGYTF
TRBV7-9	13	TRBJ2-1	-	few	TGTGCCAGCAGCCGACAGGGAGGCGATGAGCAGTTCTTC	CASSRQGGDEQFF
TRBV27	16	TRBJ2-2	-	-	TGTGCCAGCAGTTTATCTCGGACGGTCAACACCGGGGAGCTGTTTTTT	CASSLSRTVNTGELFF
TRBV5-1	17	TRBJ2-6	-	few	TGCGCCAGCAGCTTGGAACCCCCAGACTCTGGGGCCAACGTCCTGACTTTC	CASSLEPPDSGANVLTF
TRBV5-6	15	TRBJ1-1	-	-	TGTGCCAGCAGCTTGGCAGGACAGCAGTACACTGAAGCTTTCTTT	CASSLAGQQYTEAFF
TRBV6-6	15	TRBJ2-7	-	-	TGTGCCAGCAGTTACACGTCAGGGATTACCTACGAGCAGTACTTC	CASSYTSGITYEQYF
TRBV15	17	TRBJ2-7	-	-	TGTGCCACCAGCAGAGATGATCAGGCGCCCCGGTCCTACGAGCAGTACTTC	CATSRDDQAPRSYEQYF
TRBV3-1/TRBV3-2	14	TRBJ1-1	-	-	TGTGCCAGCAGCCAAGTGTCGGGGAACACTGAAGCTTTCTTT	CASSQVSGNTEAFF
TRBV14	11	TRBJ2-7	-	-	TGTGCCAGCAGCCAGGAACACGAGCAGTACTTC	CASSQEHEQYF
TRBV19	22	TRBJ2-4	TRBD1	-	TGTGCCAGTAGTCCGGACAGGGGGCTATTTTGGGATTCCAGAAGGTCCAAAAACATTCAGTACTTC	CASSPDRGLFWDSRRSKNIQYF
TRBV12-3/TRBV12-4	13	TRBJ1-2	TRBD1	-	TGTGCCAGCAGCCCGGACAGGGAATATGGCTACACCTTC	CASSPDREYGYTF
TRBV5-6	13	TRBJ2-7	-	-	TGTGCCAGCAGCTTCCGGGAGTACTACGAGCAGTACTTC	CASSFREYYEQYF
TRBV18	18	TRBJ2-6	-	-	TGTGCCAGCTCACCTCAGGACCCGACAGGCTCTGGGGCCAACGTCCTGACTTTC	CASSPQDPTGSGANVLTF
TRBV4-2	15	TRBJ2-6	-	-	TGTGCCAGCAGCCAAGTCGGGGTTGGGGCCAACGTCCTGACTTTC	CASSQVGVGANVLTF
TRBV6-5	13	TRBJ2-7	TRBD1	-	TGTGCCAGCAATTGGGACAGGGGCTACGAGCAGTACTTC	CASNWDRGYEQYF
TRBV10-3	15	TRBJ1-1	TRBD1	-	TGTGCCATCAGTGGGGACAGGGATGCTCGGAATAGAGCTTTCTTT	CAISGDRDARNRAFF
TRBV18	15	TRBJ2-4	-	-	TGTGCCAGCTCACCAGCAGGGGTGGACAAAAACATTCAGTACTTC	CASSPAGVDKNIQYF
TRBV7-9	11	TRBJ1-1	-	-	TGTGCCAGCAGCTTGGGGGGTGAAGCTTTCTTT	CASSLGGEAFF
TRBV6-2/TRBV6-3	15	TRBJ2-3	TRBD2	-	TGTGCCAGCAGCTTGGGACTAACGACGCTTGATACGCAGTATTTT	CASSLGLTTLDTQYF
TRBV18	14	TRBJ1-3	TRBD1	once	TGTGCCAGCTCACGGGACAGGGATGGAAACACCATATATTTT	CASSRDRDGNTIYF
TRBV7-9	16	TRBJ2-3	-	few	TGTGCCAGCAGCTTATCGGGGGGCTCTAGCACAGATACGCAGTATTTT	CASSLSGGSSTDTQYF
TRBV6-5	15	TRBJ2-5	-	few	TGTGCCAGCAGTCTCGAGTGGACACCCCAAGAGACCCAGTACTTC	CASSLEWTPQETQYF
TRBV5-4	16	TRBJ2-6	-	few	TGTGCCAGCAGCTTGGGATCGGGCTCTGGGGCCAACGTCCTGACTTTC	CASSLGSGSGANVLTF
TRBV10-3	12	TRBJ2-1	TRBD1	few	TGTGCCACCGGACAGGGGATGCATGAGCAGTTCTTC	CATGQGMHEQFF
TRBV3-1/TRBV3-2	12	TRBJ1-2	-	-	TGTGCCAGCAGCCAAGAAGGGCGTGGCTACACCTTC	CASSQEGRGYTF
TRBV7-9	15	TRBJ2-2	-	once	TGTGCCAGCAGCTTTCGACGGGGGAACACCGGGGAGCTGTTTTTT	CASSFRRGNTGELFF
TRBV19	17	TRBJ2-1	TRBD2	-	TGTGCCAGTAGTTCTCCTAGCGGGGGCCTATCCTACAATGAGCAGTTCTTC	CASSSPSGGLSYNEQFF
TRBV6-5	14	TRBJ1-4	-	once	TGTGCCAGCAGTTCCTTTTCTGGTAATGAAAAACTGTTTTTT	CASSSFSGNEKLFF
TRBV2	16	TRBJ2-7	TRBD2	medium-sized	TGTGCCAGCAGTGAAGGTTCGGGGGGGCTTGACTACGAGCAGTACTTC	CASSEGSGGLDYEQYF
TRBV4-1	20	TRBJ2-1	-	-	TGCGCCAGCAGCCAAGATCGGAGGGGCCGTATCTCCATCGGTACGAATGAGCAGTTCTTC	CASSQDRRGRISIGTNEQFF
TRBV7-9	14	TRBJ1-2	-	-	TGTGCCAGCAGCTTTGGGGCAGGGAACTATGGCTACACCTTC	CASSFGAGNYGYTF
TRBV18	17	TRBJ2-7	TRBD2	few	TGTGCCAGCTCACCATCTCTTCGACTAGCGGGAGCCTACGAGCAGTACTTC	CASSPSLRLAGAYEQYF
TRBV2	13	TRBJ2-2	TRBD1	-	TGTGCCAGCCAAAGCAGGGGGACCGGGGAGCTGTTTTTT	CASQSRGTGELFF
TRBV7-9	17	TRBJ1-2	TRBD1	-	TGTGCCAGCAGCTTATTCCGGGGGGACAGGGCCAACTATGGCTACACCTTC	CASSLFRGDRANYGYTF
TRBV7-5	14	TRBJ2-7	-	few	TGTGTCAGAAGCTTTGCCACCACCCCCTACGAGCAGTACTTC	CVRSFATTPYEQYF
TRBV2	14	TRBJ2-7	-	few	TGTGCCAGCTCAACCCAGGCAGGGTCGGTCGAGCAGTACTTC	CASSTQAGSVEQYF
TRBV4-2	13	TRBJ1-2	-	-	TGTGCCAGCAGCCAAGATACACCATATGGCTACACCTTC	CASSQDTPYGYTF
TRBV7-9	18	TRBJ2-1	TRBD2	-	TGTGCCAGCAGCTTAGGGACTAGCGGGGGGCATATCTACAATGAGCAGTTCTTC	CASSLGTSGGHIYNEQFF
TRBV6-5	12	TRBJ1-2	-	-	TGTGCCAGCAGTTACTGGCAGTCTGGCTACACCTTC	CASSYWQSGYTF
TRBV11-2	18	TRBJ2-6	-	-	TGTGCCAGCAGCTTAGCGGGCACCCGAGCCTCTGGGGCCAACGTCCTGACTTTC	CASSLAGTRASGANVLTF
TRBV19	15	TRBJ2-2	-	-	TGTGCCAGCCATAATGGTCGGGGGTGGACCGGGGAGCTGTTTTTT	CASHNGRGWTGELFF
TRBV19	15	TRBJ2-7	TRBD2	-	TGTGCCAGTAGTCCTTGGCTAGCGGGAGGCCACGAGCAGTACTTC	CASSPWLAGGHEQYF
TRBV4-1	15	TRBJ2-3	TRBD2	once	TGCGCCAGCAGCCAACCGGGACTAGCCCCAGATACGCAGTATTTT	CASSQPGLAPDTQYF
TRBV11-3	15	TRBJ2-1	-	-	TGTGCCAGCAGCTTAAGCCCCGACTTAGGTCATGAGCAGTTCTTC	CASSLSPDLGHEQFF
TRBV4-2	17	TRBJ2-3	TRBD2	-	TGTGCCAGCAGCCAAGATCCAGGACTAGCGGGAACAGATACGCAGTATTTT	CASSQDPGLAGTDTQYF
TRBV4-1	18	TRBJ2-3	TRBD2	-	TGCGCCAGCAGCCAAGATGAAGTTGGCGGGAGGGCCGTTGATACGCAGTATTTT	CASSQDEVGGRAVDTQYF
TRBV18	15	TRBJ2-6	-	-	TGTGCCAGCGCACCCGGACAGCCTGGGGCCAACGTCCTGACTTTC	CASAPGQPGANVLTF
TRBV12-3/TRBV12-4	11	TRBJ2-1	-	-	TGTGCCAGCAGTTACGGAGTAGGGCAGTTCTTC	CASSYGVGQFF
TRBV2	14	TRBJ2-1	-	few	TGTGCCAGCAGTCCGTCTAGCTCCTACAATGAGCAGTTCTTC	CASSPSSSYNEQFF
TRBV7-2	19	TRBJ2-2	-	-	TGTGCCAGCAGCTTATTGTATAGATGGGGCGGGGAACCCACCGGGGAGCTGTTTTTT	CASSLLYRWGGEPTGELFF
TRBV3-1/TRBV3-2	17	TRBJ2-5	TRBD2	-	TGTGCCAGCAGCCAGAGGGGACTAGCGGGGGGTCGGGAGACCCAGTACTTC	CASSQRGLAGGRETQYF
TRBV5-1	15	TRBJ1-3	-	-	TGCGCCAGCAGCTTGGCGCCAGGGAGCGCAAACACCATATATTTT	CASSLAPGSANTIYF